This is a list of T cell receptor beta chains from one sample in a study of T-cell memory formation after mild COVID-19. TCRdb re-analysed the 5' RACE reads in MiXCR, keeping a single row per CDR3 protein. The sample has 120,000 or so distinct CDR3 sequences; less than 6.5% are singletons. Sequencing was done on a sample of PBMCs or a T cell subset sorted from them (not recorded which). These receptors came from an adult woman who had mild COVID-19 (a few samples of this study predate the infection). Cell type and time point are not known. Each CDR3 is given with its conserved first and last residue. The D gene is left open where the match is weak. Rows give clone size only sometimes, using once, few, many, or a class for an expanded clone.

clone_size d_call j_call v_call cdr3_aa cdr3_nt
many . TRBJ2-3 TRBV11-2 CASSPGGASDTQYF TGTGCCAGCAGCCCGGGCGGGGCATCAGATACGCAGTATTTT
few TRBD2 TRBJ2-1 TRBV2 CASRRLAGAPGEQFF TGTGCCAGCAGAAGACTAGCGGGGGCCCCGGGTGAGCAGTTCTTC
few . TRBJ2-1 TRBV11-2 CASSQRGFEQFF TGTGCCAGCAGCCAACGGGGCTTTGAGCAGTTCTTC
many TRBD2 TRBJ2-5 TRBV9 CASSVGAGGPETQYF TGTGCCAGCAGCGTAGGAGCGGGGGGGCCGGAGACCCAGTACTTC
once TRBD1 TRBJ1-1 TRBV7-6 CASSLARWRTGATEAFF TGTGCCAGCAGCTTAGCGCGGTGGAGGACAGGGGCCACTGAAGCTTTCTTT
many TRBD1 TRBJ1-2 TRBV5-1 CASSSGTGVDGYTF TGCGCCAGCAGCTCCGGGACAGGGGTCGATGGCTACACCTTC
. . TRBJ2-1 TRBV2 CASRLGTEQFF TGTGCCAGCAGGCTCGGGACCGAGCAGTTCTTC
. . TRBJ2-7 TRBV5-5 CASSSRTPSYEQYF TGTGCCAGCAGCTCCCGGACGCCCTCCTACGAGCAGTACTTC
. TRBD1 TRBJ1-2 TRBV3-1 CASSQNTGGFYGYTF TGTGCCAGCAGCCAGAACACAGGGGGTTTCTATGGCTACACCTTC
many TRBD1 TRBJ1-2 TRBV7-3 CASSLYRDRAYGYTF TGTGCCAGCAGCTTATACCGGGACAGGGCCTATGGCTACACCTTC
few . TRBJ2-7 TRBV30 CAWSADWSYEQYF TGTGCCTGGAGTGCGGACTGGTCCTACGAGCAGTACTTC
. TRBD2 TRBJ2-2 TRBV19 CASSTGLAGGYTGELFF TGTGCCAGTAGTACAGGACTAGCGGGAGGGTACACCGGGGAGCTGTTTTTT
. . TRBJ1-4 TRBV14 CASSQAGLDEKLFF TGTGCCAGCAGCCAAGCAGGGTTGGATGAAAAACTGTTTTTT
. . TRBJ2-5 TRBV12-3/TRBV12-4 CASGRGETQYF TGTGCCAGCGGACGAGGGGAGACCCAGTACTTC
many . TRBJ2-3 TRBV7-2 CASSRTDTQYF TGTGCCAGCAGCCGCACAGATACGCAGTATTTT
. TRBD2 TRBJ2-5 TRBV12-3/TRBV12-4 CASSGGTSVSWAETQYF TGTGCCAGCAGTGGAGGGACTAGCGTGTCCTGGGCGGAGACCCAGTACTTC
once . TRBJ1-1 TRBV4-1 CASSQPQGGQTEAFF TGCGCCAGCAGCCAACCTCAGGGAGGGCAGACTGAAGCTTTCTTT
few TRBD2 TRBJ2-2 TRBV3-1 CASSQRGTSGGIGELFF TGTGCCAGCAGCCAGAGAGGGACTAGCGGGGGTATCGGGGAGCTGTTTTTT
few TRBD2 TRBJ2-2 TRBV2 CASILTSGAVAGELFF TGTGCCAGCATACTGACTAGCGGGGCAGTGGCCGGGGAGCTGTTTTTT
many . TRBJ1-1 TRBV29-1 CSVEENTEAFF TGCAGCGTTGAGGAGAACACTGAAGCTTTCTTT
. TRBD2 TRBJ2-1 TRBV24-1 CATSDLRAGGGNEQFF TGTGCCACCAGTGATTTGCGAGCGGGAGGAGGGAATGAGCAGTTCTTC
. TRBD1 TRBJ1-1 TRBV12-3/TRBV12-4 CASSTTGGTAFF TGTGCCAGCAGTACCACAGGGGGCACAGCTTTCTTT
many TRBD2 TRBJ2-7 TRBV5-5 CASSASGPRSYEQYF TGTGCCAGCAGCGCTAGCGGGCCCCGCTCCTACGAGCAGTACTTC
few . TRBJ1-4 TRBV20-1 CSAFSPGREEKLFF TGCAGTGCTTTCTCCCCGGGTAGGGAAGAAAAACTGTTTTTT
few . TRBJ1-6 TRBV10-1 CASKQGFPSDSPLHF TGCGCCAGCAAGCAGGGTTTTCCGTCTGATTCACCCCTCCACTTT